These T cell receptor beta chains were read from a single sample in a study of T-cell memory formation after mild COVID-19. TCRdb called the 5' RACE reads again in MiXCR, with one record for every CDR3 protein. The table lists hundreds of thousands of distinct CDR3 sequences, roughly an eighth of them singletons. Input material: PBMCs or a T cell subset sorted from them (not recorded which). These TCRs come from a man between 18 and 29 years old who had mild COVID-19 (a few samples of this study predate the infection). Cell type and time point are not known. CDR3s include the opening cysteine and the closing phenylalanine or tryptophan. The order of the fields is V gene, J gene, CDR3 protein.

TRBV10-3	TRBJ1-3	CAISAVTRHGNTIYF
TRBV4-3	TRBJ2-4	CASSRRAGGRDIQYF
TRBV19	TRBJ2-1	CASSILGQGWEQFF
TRBV3-2	TRBJ2-7	CASSQDMAGLIVEQYF
TRBV5-4	TRBJ2-3	CASSAGTSGGTDTQYF
TRBV18	TRBJ2-1	CASSPVTNGNEQFF
TRBV2	TRBJ1-5	CASSDRWDGNQPQHF
TRBV4-3	TRBJ2-2	CASSPELSGELFF
TRBV3-1	TRBJ2-1	CASSQDIRYNEQFF
TRBV19	TRBJ2-4	CASSILVGTDIQYF
TRBV6-4	TRBJ1-5	CARSVGQKSNQPQHF
TRBV7-9	TRBJ1-1	CASSRQGALNTEAFF
TRBV5-1	TRBJ1-1	CASSSGDSLTTEAFF
TRBV28	TRBJ2-3	CASSLRAGFAQYF
TRBV12-3/TRBV12-4	TRBJ2-7	CASSMGDRDYEQYF
TRBV11-2	TRBJ2-5	CASSSGTSGGVQETQYF
TRBV4-3	TRBJ2-4	CASSLRVGQGATLAKNIQYF
TRBV18	TRBJ1-2	CASSPAENYGYTF
TRBV7-6	TRBJ1-6	CASSLATDSPLHF
TRBV7-9	TRBJ1-1	CASSTRWGPEAFF
TRBV7-8	TRBJ2-3	CASSLEVGAASSTQYF
TRBV4-3	TRBJ1-6	CASSHEPTGRNSPLHF
TRBV5-1	TRBJ1-6	CASSEGQGYNSPLHF
TRBV15	TRBJ1-4	CATSSLRLGRLGVLFF
TRBV19	TRBJ2-7	CASSLTTGAGTYEQYF
TRBV6-2/TRBV6-3	TRBJ2-5	CASSYPGLAAQETQYF
TRBV29-1	TRBJ2-7	CSFYGQGAYEQYF
TRBV25-1	TRBJ2-3	CASNLAAGTDTQYF
TRBV19	TRBJ2-6	CASSIARTGANVLTF
TRBV14	TRBJ2-7	CASSQAGEGISSYEQYF
TRBV7-3	TRBJ1-1	CASSDQGGNTEAFF
TRBV4-3	TRBJ2-1	CASSQEGLASGGSTQFF
TRBV10-2	TRBJ2-3	CASKGDAGVDTQYF
TRBV4-3	TRBJ2-6	CASSQDETPGANVLTF
TRBV7-9	TRBJ1-2	CASSLALGQGRNGYTF
TRBV7-9	TRBJ1-1	CASSPPVTGAFF
TRBV7-3	TRBJ2-1	CASSLSGLSDEQFF
TRBV18	TRBJ2-3	CASSPTGQGTDTQYF
TRBV6-6	TRBJ1-6	CASRGYSESPLHF
TRBV27	TRBJ1-2	CASSLLGRGYGYTF
TRBV5-1	TRBJ2-5	CASSAGRTSGDQETQYF
TRBV7-9	TRBJ2-5	CATFGAGDQETQYF
TRBV20-1	TRBJ1-5	CSARGDGNQPQHF
TRBV4-1	TRBJ2-7	CASSQRPSYEQYF
TRBV6-5	TRBJ2-2	CASSYSGGERTGELFF
TRBV9	TRBJ1-1	CASSAARNTEAFF
TRBV19	TRBJ1-3	CASRPVPLASSGNTIYF
TRBV28	TRBJ1-5	CASRGDRGNQPQHF
TRBV10-2	TRBJ2-1	CASSVSGGASEQFF
TRBV4-2	TRBJ2-2	CASSQALPRTDHTGELFF
TRBV4-1	TRBJ1-1	CASSQEVGLTEAFF
TRBV4-3	TRBJ1-5	CASSHGTGGGNQPQHF
TRBV4-3	TRBJ2-3	CASSQDKRGNTDTQYF